Listed below are T cell receptor beta chains from one sample, sequenced in a study of shared clonotypes between healthy human individuals. The data were produced by immunoSEQ multiplex PCR, yet TCRdb's version contains in-frame clones alone and is incomplete. Of about 490,000 clones detected, roughly four fifths appear once; the ten largest clones hold over 10%. The material sequenced was PBMCs. The receptors shown here come from a woman between 40 and 50 years old in good health. Some clones in this sample may be carry-over from other donors' samples. The CDR3 runs from the conserved cysteine through the conserved F or W. The D gene is left open where the match is weak. The size field is filled for only some rows; it gives once, few, many or a size class.

DNA: TGTGCCAGCAGCTTAGCGGGAGTTATTTTCAATGAGCAGTTCTTC
CDR3: CASSLAGVIFNEQFF
V: TRBV7-9
size: NA
J: TRBJ2-1
D: NA

DNA: TGTGCCAGCAGACGGGACAGGGGAGGCAATGAGCAGTTCTTC
CDR3: CASRRDRGGNEQFF
V: TRBV6-4
size: NA
J: TRBJ2-1
D: TRBD1

DNA: TGTGCCAGCAAGGGGGAGGTAAGCTCCTACGAGCAGTACTTC
CDR3: CASKGEVSSYEQYF
V: TRBV6-1
size: few
J: TRBJ2-7
D: NA

DNA: TGTGCCAGTAGCTACTCTTTTCGCACTGAAGCTTTCTTT
CDR3: CASSYSFRTEAFF
V: TRBV19
size: NA
J: TRBJ1-1
D: NA

DNA: TGCGCCAGCAGCCCGGGACCCCAAGAGACCCAGTACTTC
CDR3: CASSPGPQETQYF
V: TRBV5-1
size: NA
J: TRBJ2-5
D: NA

DNA: TGTGCCAGCAGCGCCTCGACTAGCGGGAGCACAGATACGCAGTATTTT
CDR3: CASSASTSGSTDTQYF
V: TRBV5-4
size: NA
J: TRBJ2-3
D: TRBD2

DNA: TGTGCCAGCAGCTTGCCTAGCGGGAGGATCGACGAGCAGTACTTC
CDR3: CASSLPSGRIDEQYF
V: TRBV7-2
size: NA
J: TRBJ2-7
D: TRBD2

DNA: TGTGCCTGGAGTGTACGGGGGGCGCGTGGGGCCAACGTCCTGACTTTC
CDR3: CAWSVRGARGANVLTF
V: TRBV30
size: NA
J: TRBJ2-6
D: NA

DNA: TGTGCCAGCAGTTCTGCGGGGGTAGGGGAGACCCAGTACTTC
CDR3: CASSSAGVGETQYF
V: TRBV7-3
size: NA
J: TRBJ2-5
D: TRBD2

DNA: TGCGCCAGCAGCCAAGAAATATCGGCGGGAGGTTCCGATGAGCAGTTCTTC
CDR3: CASSQEISAGGSDEQFF
V: TRBV4-3
size: NA
J: TRBJ2-1
D: TRBD2

DNA: TGTGCCAGCAGCTTCGGCAGGGACACTGAAGCTTTCTTT
CDR3: CASSFGRDTEAFF
V: TRBV7-2
size: NA
J: TRBJ1-1
D: NA

DNA: TGTGCCAGCAGCCAAGACGTGGGGATGACAGATACGCAGTATTTT
CDR3: CASSQDVGMTDTQYF
V: TRBV4-2
size: NA
J: TRBJ2-3
D: NA

DNA: TGTGCCAGCAGCTTGGTGGGGAGTCTTGGAAACACCATATATTTT
CDR3: CASSLVGSLGNTIYF
V: TRBV5-6
size: NA
J: TRBJ1-3
D: NA

DNA: TGTGCCAGCAGTTCCGACGGGCCTCAACGAGGGGAGCTGTTTTTT
CDR3: CASSSDGPQRGELFF
V: TRBV28
size: NA
J: TRBJ2-2
D: NA

DNA: TGTGCCTGGAGCCTCGCCCGGGTTAAGTTAGGAGAGACCCAGTACTTC
CDR3: CAWSLARVKLGETQYF
V: TRBV30
size: many
J: TRBJ2-5
D: NA

DNA: TGCGCCAGCAGCTGGGGGTCTAGCGGGAGTAATGAGCAGTTCTTC
CDR3: CASSWGSSGSNEQFF
V: TRBV5-1
size: NA
J: TRBJ2-1
D: TRBD2

DNA: TGTGCCACCAGCAGGACCTCAGGACTAGCGGGAGAAGAGACCCAGTACTTC
CDR3: CATSRTSGLAGEETQYF
V: TRBV15
size: NA
J: TRBJ2-5
D: TRBD2

DNA: TGTGCCAGCTCACCGACGGGACTTTTGAACACTGAAGCTTTCTTT
CDR3: CASSPTGLLNTEAFF
V: TRBV18
size: NA
J: TRBJ1-1
D: NA

DNA: TGTGCCTGGAGTGTAATAGCGGGGGACAATGAGCAGTTCTTC
CDR3: CAWSVIAGDNEQFF
V: TRBV30
size: NA
J: TRBJ2-1
D: TRBD2

DNA: TGTGCCAGCGGTCGGACAGGAGGGTTTTCTGGGGCCAACGTCCTGACTTTC
CDR3: CASGRTGGFSGANVLTF
V: TRBV27
size: once
J: TRBJ2-6
D: NA

DNA: TGTGCCAGCAGCTTAGAATCCGCAGATAACTATGGCTACACCTTC
CDR3: CASSLESADNYGYTF
V: TRBV7-9
size: NA
J: TRBJ1-2
D: NA

DNA: TGTGCCAGCAGTCCCGGACAGGGCAGGTGGCACACTGAAGCTTTCTTT
CDR3: CASSPGQGRWHTEAFF
V: TRBV2
size: NA
J: TRBJ1-1
D: TRBD1

DNA: TGTGCCACCCCTAGAGGGTCCCAGCCCCAGCATTTT
CDR3: CATPRGSQPQHF
V: TRBV6-1
size: NA
J: TRBJ1-5
D: NA

DNA: TGTGCCAGCAGTGGGACAATCGGAGAGACCCAGTACTTC
CDR3: CASSGTIGETQYF
V: TRBV6-1
size: NA
J: TRBJ2-5
D: NA

DNA: TGCGCCAGCAGCCAAGATATTAACACCGGGGAGCTGTTTTTT
CDR3: CASSQDINTGELFF
V: TRBV4-3
size: NA
J: TRBJ2-2
D: NA

DNA: TGTGCCTGGAGTGTAGGTAGGGGGAGTAACTATGGCTACACCTTC
CDR3: CAWSVGRGSNYGYTF
V: TRBV30
size: many
J: TRBJ1-2
D: NA

DNA: TGTGCCAGTTCTCCTAGCGGGCCGAGCACAGATACGCAGTATTTT
CDR3: CASSPSGPSTDTQYF
V: TRBV19
size: NA
J: TRBJ2-3
D: TRBD2

DNA: TGCGCTAGCAGGGTCGATACGCAGTATTTT
CDR3: CASRVDTQYF
V: TRBV7-7
size: NA
J: TRBJ2-3
D: NA

DNA: TGTGCCAGCAGCAAAGATAGGGGCGACACTGAAGCTTTCTTT
CDR3: CASSKDRGDTEAFF
V: TRBV21-1
size: NA
J: TRBJ1-1
D: NA

DNA: TGTGCCAGCCACAGGGTCCCCTACGAGCAGTACTTC
CDR3: CASHRVPYEQYF
V: TRBV6-5
size: NA
J: TRBJ2-7
D: NA

DNA: TGTGCCAGCAGTAGTGATAGAGCGGGCCAAGAGACCCAGTACTTC
CDR3: CASSSDRAGQETQYF
V: TRBV2
size: once
J: TRBJ2-5
D: NA

DNA: TGTGCCAGCAGTCCACACCGGGACAGGGAAGAGACCCAGTACTTC
CDR3: CASSPHRDREETQYF
V: TRBV6-1
size: NA
J: TRBJ2-5
D: TRBD1

DNA: TGCGCCAGCAGCCAAGCAGGGGGTGATGGAAACACCATATATTTT
CDR3: CASSQAGGDGNTIYF
V: TRBV4-1
size: NA
J: TRBJ1-3
D: TRBD1

DNA: TGTGCCTGGCGTGGGATGACCGAAAATCAGCCCCAGCATTTT
CDR3: CAWRGMTENQPQHF
V: TRBV30
size: once
J: TRBJ1-5
D: NA

DNA: TGTGCCAGCAGTATCAACATGGCCACCTACGAGCAGTACTTC
CDR3: CASSINMATYEQYF
V: TRBV27
size: NA
J: TRBJ2-7
D: NA

DNA: TGTGCCAGCAGTTGGACAGGGGAATATGGCTACACCTTC
CDR3: CASSWTGEYGYTF
V: TRBV2
size: NA
J: TRBJ1-2
D: TRBD1

DNA: TGTGCCAGCAGTTTTAGGGCCCGGGAGACCCAGTACTTC
CDR3: CASSFRARETQYF
V: TRBV27
size: few
J: TRBJ2-5
D: NA